The 17 T cell receptor beta chains below were found in one sample sequenced in a study of patients and donors after allogeneic stem cell transplantation (dated by TCRdb to 2020 to 2022). Libraries were built with RT-PCR. TCRdb shows the sequencer as NextSeq 550. TCRdb redid the processing of the public reads, applying fastp at Q25 and MiXCR, and retained in-frame beta chains. Every CDR3 protein is listed once, alongside the most common genes and DNA of its rows. This sample lists roughly 230,000 distinct CDR3 sequences; 13% to 15% were detected once. The top ten clonotypes cover about 9.9% of the sample. Sample: blood, either unsorted or a sorted T cell fraction (not recorded which). These receptors were taken from a human donor who was either an allogeneic HSCT recipient or a stem cell or donor lymphocyte infusion donor (not recorded which). It is not recorded whose cells these are; they may come from a transplant donor.

The gene calls are TRBV2 and TRBJ1-5; D unresolved. Germline V gives CDR1 SNHLY, CDR2 FYNNEI. The CDR3 runs to 12 residues. Between the trimmed V and J ends, which lost 6 bases and 5 bases, there was a span of 8 bases. CDR3 sequence reads: CASRNQDQPQHF. The CDR3 DNA follows: TGTGCCAGCAGGAACCAGGATCAGCCCCAGCATTTT.

This clonotype was counted a few times. The gene calls are TRBV4-1 and TRBJ2-7; D gene ambiguous. Trimming pared 0 bases from V and 2 bases from J, leaving 14 bases between. Germline-derived CDR1 and CDR2 are MGHRA and YSYEKL. The CDR3 sequence is 16 residues long. The CDR3, as DNA: TGCGCCAGCAGCCAAGATACGAGATCAAGACCCTACGAGCAGTACTTC. It encodes CASSQDTRSRPYEQYF.

The chain is built from TRBV2 and TRBJ1-5, with D possibly TRBD1 on 5 matching bases. Germline V lookup: CDR1 SNHLY, CDR2 FYNNEI. V was clipped by 10 bases and J by 4 bases, with 20 bases between them. The CDR3 spans 15 residues. CDR3 nucleotide sequence: TGTGCCACCTCTTCTGGGACTGCTGGAAATCAGCCCCAGCATTTT. The encoded protein is CATSSGTAGNQPQHF.

The chain joins TRBV9 to TRBJ1-2; D possibly corresponds to TRBD1 (6 bases). The V and J ends lost 3 bases and 6 bases respectively, with 15 bases between them. CDR1 and CDR2 (germline): SGDLS, YYNGEE. The CDR3 spans 14 residues. CDR3 sequence reads: CASSARGAKDGYTF. In DNA form, the CDR3 reads TGTGCCAGCAGCGCCCGGGGGGCTAAAGATGGCTACACCTTC. Together with reference TRBV9 and TRBJ1-2, the CDR3 gives the full variable domain: DSGVTQTPKHLITATGQRVTLRCSPRSGDLSVYWYQQSLDQGLQFLIQYYNGEERAKGNILERFSAQQFPDLHSELNLSSLELGDSALYFCASSARGAKDGYTFGSGTRLTVV.

About this clonotype: A read error is possible here, since a much larger clone lies one base away. This chain links TRBV5-1 with TRBJ2-7; D may be TRBD1 (6 bases). The CDR3 is made up of 14 amino acids. The V and J ends lost 4 bases and 2 bases respectively, with 13 bases between them. CDR1 and CDR2 (germline): SGHRS, YFSETQ. CDR3: CASSAYRDTYEQYF. In DNA, the CDR3 is TGCGCCAGCAGCGCCTACAGGGATACCTACGAGCAGTACTTC.

This clonotype has a handful of counts. V gene TRBV2 combines with J gene TRBJ1-1; D gene uncertain. Germline V gives CDR1 SNHLY, CDR2 FYNNEI. V was pared by 5 bases and J by 0 bases, with 10 bases between. This CDR3 comprises 14 residues. The CDR3 DNA is TGTGCCAGCAGTCCATCCCGGGTGAACACTGAAGCTTTCTTT. Amino acid sequence: CASSPSRVNTEAFF.

This clonotype has only a few counts. The chain links TRBV15 to TRBJ1-1, with 7 nucleotides matching TRBD1. Germline trimming cut 3 bases from V and 2 bases from J; bases unmatched to any gene: 3. CDR3 size: 14 residues. The germline gives CDR1 LNHNV, CDR2 YYDKDF (reference sequence). The CDR3 sequence: CATSSRTGNTEAFF. In nucleotides, the CDR3 is TGTGCCACCAGCAGTAGGACAGGAAACACTGAAGCTTTCTTT.

CDR3 amino acids: CASRGTRSYNSPLHF. The DNA for the CDR3 is TGTGCCAGCAGGGGTACCCGGTCCTATAATTCACCCCTCCACTTT. V gene TRBV27 combines with J gene TRBJ1-6; D is unresolved. CDR3 size: 15 residues. Germline lookup yields CDR1 MNHEY and CDR2 SMNVEV (reference sequence). V dropped 6 bases and J dropped 1 base, with 10 bases sitting between them.

This clonotype came up once. The chain is built from TRBV5-5 and TRBJ1-3; TRBD1 matches at 7 bases. The V segment lost 0 bases and the J segment 4 bases; nucleotides outside the gene matches: 4. CDR1 and CDR2 (germline): SGHKS, YYEKEE (reference sequence). The CDR3 consists of 15 residues. CDR3 bases: TGTGCCAGCAGCTTGGGACAGGGAATAGGAAACACCATATATTTT. This gives the protein CASSLGQGIGNTIYF.

The chain joins TRBV28 to TRBJ2-7; TRBD1 aligns across 7 bases. Germline V gives CDR1 MDHEN, CDR2 SYDVKM. This CDR3 is built from 12 residues. J was trimmed by 3 bases and V by 6 bases; bases with no gene match: 2. CDR3 loop: CASSQGDYEQYF. The CDR3, as DNA: TGTGCCAGCAGCCAGGGGGACTACGAGCAGTACTTC.

This clonotype was detected many times. The gene calls are TRBV11-2 and TRBJ2-5; perhaps TRBD2 as D (5 bases). This CDR3 spans 13 amino acids. Per germline, CDR1 SGHAT and CDR2 FQNNGV. V was pared by 5 bases and J by 4 bases, with 11 bases between. DNA of the CDR3: TGTGCCAGCAGCACTACTAGGGTAGAGACCCAGTACTTC. This gives the protein CASSTTRVETQYF.

V gene TRBV20-1 combines with J gene TRBJ1-5, with TRBD1 as a possible D gene (6 bases). Germline lookup yields CDR1 DFQATT and CDR2 SNEGSKA (reference sequence). V was trimmed by 3 bases and J by 6 bases, leaving 15 bases between them. The length of the CDR3 is 14 residues. CDR3 region: CSARRDTSFQPQHF. CDR3 nucleotide sequence: TGCAGTGCTAGGAGGGACACGAGTTTTCAGCCCCAGCATTTT.

In its sample, this clonotype was seen a few times. V and J are TRBV6-2 or TRBV6-3 and TRBJ1-1; the D is unclear. CDR1 and CDR2 (germline): MNHEY, SVGEGT. The V end was cut by 8 bases, the J end by 3 bases, with 13 bases between. The CDR3 totals 13 residues. The CDR3 is CASQTPIHTEAFF. DNA of the CDR3: TGTGCCAGCCAGACCCCGATTCACACTGAAGCTTTCTTT.

V usage is TRBV6-1 and J usage is TRBJ2-1; 8 bases agree with TRBD2. Trimming removed 6 bases from V and 8 bases from J; junction bases left unmatched: 6. Germline V CDR1 and CDR2: MNHNS, SASEGT. There are 13 residues in the CDR3. CDR3 DNA sequence: TGTGCCAGCAGGGGACTAGGGCTGGATGAGCAGTTCTTC. This translates into CASRGLGLDEQFF.

This clonotype was seen many times. The chain carries TRBV29-1 and TRBJ1-1; TRBD1 matches 9 bases. From germline, CDR1 is SQVTM and CDR2 ANQGSEA. Trimming took 7 bases from V and 4 from J; bases not matched to a gene: 10. This CDR3 spans 14 amino acids. This CDR3 is CSARPGQGSTEAFF. In DNA, the CDR3 is TGCAGCGCCCGCCCGGGACAGGGTTCCACTGAAGCTTTCTTT.

This clonotype was counted between two and nine times. The V and J genes are TRBV3-1 and TRBJ2-7; 10 bases are a match to TRBD2. CDR1 is LGHDT, CDR2 YNNKEL, per germline (reference sequence). J lost 6 bases, V lost 5 bases, and 10 bases had no gene match. The CDR3 length is 15 residues. The DNA for the CDR3 is TGTGCCAGCAGCTTTAAAGCGGGGGGGCCTGCCGAGCAGTACTTC. Its translation: CASSFKAGGPAEQYF.

In this sample, this clonotype turned up many times. This chain uses TRBV18 with TRBJ2-7; 10 bases align to TRBD1. V lost 4 bases and J lost 6; bases outside the gene matches: 9. The germline V gene has CDR1 KGHSH and CDR2 LQKENI. The CDR3 covers 15 residues. The CDR3 sequence: CASSQKGTGESEQYF. The DNA of the CDR3 is TGTGCCAGCTCACAGAAAGGGACAGGGGAAAGCGAGCAGTACTTC. Full variable domain (missing parts from reference TRBV18 and TRBJ2-7): NAGVMQNPRHLVRRRGQEARLRCSPMKGHSHVYWYRQLPEEGLKFMVYLQKENIIDESGMPKERFSAEFPKEGPSILRIQQVVRGDSAAYFCASSQKGTGESEQYFGPGTRLTVT.